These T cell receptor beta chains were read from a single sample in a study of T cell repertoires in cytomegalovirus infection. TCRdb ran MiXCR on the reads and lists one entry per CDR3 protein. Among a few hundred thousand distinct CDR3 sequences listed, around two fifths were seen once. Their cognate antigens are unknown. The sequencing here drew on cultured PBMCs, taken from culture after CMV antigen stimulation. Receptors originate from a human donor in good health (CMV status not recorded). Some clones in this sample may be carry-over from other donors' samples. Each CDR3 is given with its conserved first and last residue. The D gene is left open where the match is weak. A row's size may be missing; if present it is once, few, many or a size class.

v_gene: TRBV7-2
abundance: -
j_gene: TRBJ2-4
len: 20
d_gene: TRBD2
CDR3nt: TGTGCCAGCAGCTTAATGTTGTCAGGCTTAGCGGGGGTCGTCAAAAACATTCAGTACTTC
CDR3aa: CASSLMLSGLAGVVKNIQYF

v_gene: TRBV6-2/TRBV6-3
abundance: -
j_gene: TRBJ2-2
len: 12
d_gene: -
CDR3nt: TGTGCCGGAAGGGCCTCAGGAGAGGAGCTGTTTTTT
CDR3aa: CAGRASGEELFF

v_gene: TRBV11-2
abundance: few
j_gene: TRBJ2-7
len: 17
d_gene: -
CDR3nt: TGTGCCAGCAGCTTAGATGGCTTCCTACCTAGCTCCTACGAGCAGTACTTC
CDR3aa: CASSLDGFLPSSYEQYF

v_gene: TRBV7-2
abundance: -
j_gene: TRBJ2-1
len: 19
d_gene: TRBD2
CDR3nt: TGTGCCAGCAGCTCGGGACTAGCGGGGGTTACTAGCTCCTACAATGAGCAGTTCTTC
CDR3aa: CASSSGLAGVTSSYNEQFF

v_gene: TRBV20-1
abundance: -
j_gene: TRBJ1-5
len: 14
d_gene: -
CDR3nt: TGCAGTGCTAGAGTGACCAGGGAGGATCAGCCCCAGCATTTT
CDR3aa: CSARVTREDQPQHF

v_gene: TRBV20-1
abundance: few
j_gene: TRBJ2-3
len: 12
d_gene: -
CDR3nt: TGCAGTGCCCACAGGGAGTCAGATACGCAGTATTTT
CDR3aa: CSAHRESDTQYF

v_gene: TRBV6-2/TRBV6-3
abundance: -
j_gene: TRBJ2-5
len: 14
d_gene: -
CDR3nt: TGTGCCAGCAGTCCCAGGATAAGCCAAGAGACCCAGTACTTC
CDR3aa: CASSPRISQETQYF

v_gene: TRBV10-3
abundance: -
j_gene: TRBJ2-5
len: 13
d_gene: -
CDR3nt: TGTGCCAGGGGGGACGCCGGAGTAGAGACCCAGTACTTC
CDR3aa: CARGDAGVETQYF

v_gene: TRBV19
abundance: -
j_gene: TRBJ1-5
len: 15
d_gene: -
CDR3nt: TGTGCCAGTAATGGTAGGCAGGGGAAGAATCAGCCCCAGCATTTT
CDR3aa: CASNGRQGKNQPQHF

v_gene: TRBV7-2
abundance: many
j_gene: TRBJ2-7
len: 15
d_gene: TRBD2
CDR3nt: TGTGCCAGCAGCTCTTCTAGCGGGGGCTCCTACGAGCAGTACTTC
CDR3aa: CASSSSSGGSYEQYF

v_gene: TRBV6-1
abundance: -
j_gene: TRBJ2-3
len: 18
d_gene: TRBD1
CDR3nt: TGTGCCAGCAGTGAAGAAAGGATCGGGACAGGGGTACCAGATACGCAGTATTTT
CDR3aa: CASSEERIGTGVPDTQYF

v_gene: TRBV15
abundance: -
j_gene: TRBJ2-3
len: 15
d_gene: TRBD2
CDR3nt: TGTGCCACCAGTCGCGGGAGAAAAAGCACAGATACGCAGTATTTT
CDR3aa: CATSRGRKSTDTQYF

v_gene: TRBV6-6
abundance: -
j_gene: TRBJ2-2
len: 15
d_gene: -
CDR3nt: TGTGCCAGCAGTTACAGACAGGTTAACACCGGGGAGCTGTTTTTT
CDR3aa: CASSYRQVNTGELFF

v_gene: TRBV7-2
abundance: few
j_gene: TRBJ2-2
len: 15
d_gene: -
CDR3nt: TGTGCCAGCAGCGTCGACAGTCCCGGGACCGGGGAGCTGTTTTTT
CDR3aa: CASSVDSPGTGELFF

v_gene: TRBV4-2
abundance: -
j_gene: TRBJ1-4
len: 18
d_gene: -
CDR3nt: TGTGCCAGCAGCCGAGGTTCCGCCCTGGGAGCACAAAATGAAAAACTGTTTTTT
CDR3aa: CASSRGSALGAQNEKLFF

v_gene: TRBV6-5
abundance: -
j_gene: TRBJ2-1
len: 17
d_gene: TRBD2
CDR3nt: TGTGCCAGCAGTTACTCAGCTTCACTAGCGTCGTACAATGAGCAGTTCTTC
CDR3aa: CASSYSASLASYNEQFF

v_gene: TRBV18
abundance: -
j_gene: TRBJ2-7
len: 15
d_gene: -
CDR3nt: TGTGCCAGCTCACCACCTATTACAGAATCCTACGAGCAGTACTTC
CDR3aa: CASSPPITESYEQYF

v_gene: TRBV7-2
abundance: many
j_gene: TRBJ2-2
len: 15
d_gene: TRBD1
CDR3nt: TGTGCCAGCAGCCCCCGGACAGGGGAGACCGGGGAGCTGTTTTTT
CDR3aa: CASSPRTGETGELFF

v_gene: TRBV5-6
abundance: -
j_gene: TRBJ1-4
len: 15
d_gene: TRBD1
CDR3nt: TGTGCCAGCAGCTTGACGCAGGGGGCGAATGAAAAACTGTTTTTT
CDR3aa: CASSLTQGANEKLFF

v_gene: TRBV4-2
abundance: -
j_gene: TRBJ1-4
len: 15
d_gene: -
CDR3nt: TGTGCCAGCAGCAAAACCGGGACGGAGATGGAAAAACTGTTTTTT
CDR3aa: CASSKTGTEMEKLFF

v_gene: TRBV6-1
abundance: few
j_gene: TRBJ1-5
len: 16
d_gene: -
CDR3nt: TGTGCCAGCAGTGAAGAGAAGGGCGACGGGCATCAGCCCCAGCATTTT
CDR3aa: CASSEEKGDGHQPQHF

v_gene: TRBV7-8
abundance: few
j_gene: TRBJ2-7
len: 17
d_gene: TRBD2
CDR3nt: TGTGCCAGCAGCAAAAGGCCGGGACTAGCGGGAGAGTGGGAGCAGTACTTC
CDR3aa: CASSKRPGLAGEWEQYF

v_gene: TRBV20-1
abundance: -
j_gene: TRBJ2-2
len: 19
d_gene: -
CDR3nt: TGCAGTGCTAGAGATCTAGGGCTGGGGACGGGTGGGAACACCGGGGAGCTGTTTTTT
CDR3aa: CSARDLGLGTGGNTGELFF

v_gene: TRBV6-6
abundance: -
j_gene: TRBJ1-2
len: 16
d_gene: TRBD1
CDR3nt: TGTGCCACATTTGATTCTACAGGGGGTGTTTCGGATGGCTACACCTTC
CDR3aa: CATFDSTGGVSDGYTF

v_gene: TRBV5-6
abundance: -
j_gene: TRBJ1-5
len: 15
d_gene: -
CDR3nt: TGTGCCAGCAGCTTGAGAGGACACTTTCCCCAGCCCCAGCATTTT
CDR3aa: CASSLRGHFPQPQHF

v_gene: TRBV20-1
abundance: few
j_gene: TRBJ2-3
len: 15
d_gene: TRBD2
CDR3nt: TGCAGTGCTAGAGCTGCGAGCGGGGTCCCAGATACGCAGTATTTT
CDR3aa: CSARAASGVPDTQYF

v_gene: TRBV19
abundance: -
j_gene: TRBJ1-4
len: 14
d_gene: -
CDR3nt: TGTGCCAGTAGTGGGACACCAACCTCCGAAAAACTGTTTTTT
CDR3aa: CASSGTPTSEKLFF

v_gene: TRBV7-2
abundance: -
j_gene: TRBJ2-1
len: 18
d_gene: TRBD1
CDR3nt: TGTGCCAGCAGCTTAGGGTGGACCCGGGACAGGGTCTACAATGAGCAGTTCTTC
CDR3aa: CASSLGWTRDRVYNEQFF

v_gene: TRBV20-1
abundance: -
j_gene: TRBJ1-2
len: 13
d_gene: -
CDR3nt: TGCAGTGCTAGGACACAGGCGACCTATGGCTACACCTTC
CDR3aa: CSARTQATYGYTF

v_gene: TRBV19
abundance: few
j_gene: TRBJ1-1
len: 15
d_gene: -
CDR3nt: TGTGCCAGTAGTATTTGGGGGCAGGTGAACACTGAAGCTTTCTTT
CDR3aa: CASSIWGQVNTEAFF

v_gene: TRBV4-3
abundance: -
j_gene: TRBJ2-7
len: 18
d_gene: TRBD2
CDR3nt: TGCGCCAGCAGCCAAGATCTTCGATTTAGCGGGAGGCTTTACGAGCAGTACTTC
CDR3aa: CASSQDLRFSGRLYEQYF

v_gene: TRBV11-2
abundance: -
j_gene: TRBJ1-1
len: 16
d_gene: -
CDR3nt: TGTGCCAGCAGCTCCCCTTGGGGGTCAGGGAACACTGAAGCTTTCTTT
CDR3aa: CASSSPWGSGNTEAFF

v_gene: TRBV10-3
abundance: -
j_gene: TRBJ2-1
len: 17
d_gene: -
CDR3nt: TGTGCCATCAGTGAGTCGTTTAGGGGGAGCTCCTACAATGAGCAGTTCTTC
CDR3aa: CAISESFRGSSYNEQFF

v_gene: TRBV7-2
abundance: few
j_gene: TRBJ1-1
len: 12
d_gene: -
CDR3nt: TGTGCCAGCAGCTTACATCGATATCAAGCTTTCTTT
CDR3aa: CASSLHRYQAFF

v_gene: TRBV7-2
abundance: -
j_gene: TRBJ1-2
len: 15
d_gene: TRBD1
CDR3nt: TGTGCCAGCAGCTTGGATTGGGACAGGGACGATGGCTACACCTTC
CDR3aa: CASSLDWDRDDGYTF

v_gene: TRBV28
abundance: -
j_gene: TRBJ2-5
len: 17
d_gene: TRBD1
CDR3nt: TGTGCCAGCAGTCTACAATCGTTGGGACAGGGTGGCGAGACCCAGTACTTC
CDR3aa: CASSLQSLGQGGETQYF

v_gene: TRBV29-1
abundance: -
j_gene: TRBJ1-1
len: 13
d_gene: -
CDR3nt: TGCAGCGTCGGACAGCGTTTGAACACTGAAGCTTTCTTT
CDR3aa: CSVGQRLNTEAFF

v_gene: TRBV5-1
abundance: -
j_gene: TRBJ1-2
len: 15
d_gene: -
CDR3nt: TGCGCCAGGTATCCAGGGACCCAAAAGGAATATGGCTACACCTTC
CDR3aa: CARYPGTQKEYGYTF

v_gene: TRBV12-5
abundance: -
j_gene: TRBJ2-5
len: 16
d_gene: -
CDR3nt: TGTGCTAGTGGCCCCTGGGGACTCCCCAGCGGGGAGACCCAGTACTTC
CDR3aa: CASGPWGLPSGETQYF

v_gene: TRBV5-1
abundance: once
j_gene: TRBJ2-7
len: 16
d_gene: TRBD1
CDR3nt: TGCGCCAGCAGCTTGGCGGGAACAGGGGGATCCTACGAGCAGTACTTC
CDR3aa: CASSLAGTGGSYEQYF

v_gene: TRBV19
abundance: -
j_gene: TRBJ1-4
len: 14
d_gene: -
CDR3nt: TGTGCCAGTAGTATTGGCGGGGGTAATGAAAAACTGTTTTTT
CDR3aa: CASSIGGGNEKLFF

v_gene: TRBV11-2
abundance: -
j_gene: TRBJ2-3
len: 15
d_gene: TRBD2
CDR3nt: TGTGCCAGCAGCCAAGCGGGGGCCTACACAGATACGCAGTATTTT
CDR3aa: CASSQAGAYTDTQYF

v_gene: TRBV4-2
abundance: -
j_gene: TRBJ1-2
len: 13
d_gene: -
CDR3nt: TGTGCCAGCAGCCAAGTCCCTTCTAGAGGCTACACCTTC
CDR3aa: CASSQVPSRGYTF

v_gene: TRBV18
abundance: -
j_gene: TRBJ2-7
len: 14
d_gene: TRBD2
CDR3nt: TGTGCCAGCTCCCCCGATGGGGGGGTTTACGAGCAGTACTTC
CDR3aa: CASSPDGGVYEQYF

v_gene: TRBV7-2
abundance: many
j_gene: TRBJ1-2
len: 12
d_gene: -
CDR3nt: TGTGCCAGCAGCTTCGACCCCTATGGCTACACCTTC
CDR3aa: CASSFDPYGYTF

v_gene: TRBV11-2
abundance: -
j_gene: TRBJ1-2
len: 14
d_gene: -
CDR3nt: TGTGCCAGCAGCCCAGGGTCCCATAACTATGGCTACACCTTC
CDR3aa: CASSPGSHNYGYTF

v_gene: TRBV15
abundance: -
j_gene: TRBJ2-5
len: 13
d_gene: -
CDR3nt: TGTGCCACCAGCGCCCTTTCGGGGGAGACCCAGTACTTC
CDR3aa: CATSALSGETQYF

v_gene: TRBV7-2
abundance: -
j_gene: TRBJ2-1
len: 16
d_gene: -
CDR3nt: TGTGCCAGCAGCTTAGAGCGTTCCGCCAGAAACAATGAGCAGTTCTTC
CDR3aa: CASSLERSARNNEQFF

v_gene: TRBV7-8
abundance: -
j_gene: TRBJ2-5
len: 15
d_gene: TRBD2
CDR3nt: TGTGCCAGCAGCAGAGAGGGGACTAGACAAGAGACCCAGTACTTC
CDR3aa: CASSREGTRQETQYF

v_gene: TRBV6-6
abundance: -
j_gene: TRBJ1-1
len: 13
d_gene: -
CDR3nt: TGTGCCAGCAGTTACTCGGGCTTTTCTGAAGCTTTCTTT
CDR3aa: CASSYSGFSEAFF